This T cell receptor (beta chain) appears in the sequencing data of a study of T-cell memory formation after mild COVID-19. Trimming shortened V by 5 bases and J by 0 bases, and 11 bases separated the two germline ends. The CDR3 extends over 15 amino acids. Looked up from germline, CDR1 is SEHNR and CDR2 is FQNEAQ (reference sequence). TCRdb re-derived calls from the 5' RACE reads in MiXCR, one entry per CDR3 protein. The repertoire holds under 600,000 distinct CDR3 sequences, about 20% seen once, with around 7.7% in the top ten. In its sample, this clonotype was seen a few times. The rearrangement joins TRBV7-9 to TRBJ1-5; the D is unclear. The origin of this receptor is an adult woman who had mild COVID-19 (a few samples of this study predate the infection). Cell type and time point are not known. Input material: PBMCs or a T cell subset sorted from them (not recorded which). The DNA for the CDR3 is TGTGCCAGCAGCCCCCCCGGGATTAGCAATCAGCCCCAGCATTTT. It specifies CASSPPGISNQPQHF.